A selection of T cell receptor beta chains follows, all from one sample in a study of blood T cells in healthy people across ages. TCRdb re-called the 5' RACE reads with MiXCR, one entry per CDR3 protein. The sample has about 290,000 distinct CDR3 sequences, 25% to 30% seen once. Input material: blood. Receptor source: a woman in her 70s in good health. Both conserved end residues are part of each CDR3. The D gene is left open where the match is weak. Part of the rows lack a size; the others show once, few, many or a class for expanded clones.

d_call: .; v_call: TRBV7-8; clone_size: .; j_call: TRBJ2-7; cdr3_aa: CASSLATGRYEQYF; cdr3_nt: TGTGCCAGCAGCTTAGCCACGGGACGGTACGAGCAGTACTTC
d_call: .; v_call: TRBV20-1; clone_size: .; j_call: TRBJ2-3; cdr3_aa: CSASAISLRTDTQYF; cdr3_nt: TGCAGTGCTAGCGCGATTTCCCTCCGCACAGATACGCAGTATTTT
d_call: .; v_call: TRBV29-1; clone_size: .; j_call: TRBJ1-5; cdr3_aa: CSATLGGNQPQHF; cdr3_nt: TGCAGCGCCACGCTCGGGGGCAATCAGCCCCAGCATTTT
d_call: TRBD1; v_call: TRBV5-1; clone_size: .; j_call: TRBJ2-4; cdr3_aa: CASSPGRQGLGQYF; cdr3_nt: TGCGCCAGCAGCCCCGGAAGACAGGGGTTGGGTCAGTACTTC
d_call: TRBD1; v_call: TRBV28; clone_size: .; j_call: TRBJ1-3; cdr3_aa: CANSLTDRHSGNTIYF; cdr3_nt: TGTGCCAACAGTTTAACGGACAGGCACTCTGGAAACACCATATATTTT
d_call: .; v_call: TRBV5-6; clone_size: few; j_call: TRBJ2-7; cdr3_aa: CASSSLGTTYEQYF; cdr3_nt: TGTGCCAGCAGCTCATTGGGCACAACCTACGAGCAGTACTTC
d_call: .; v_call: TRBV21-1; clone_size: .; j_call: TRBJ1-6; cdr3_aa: CASSNRCNSPLHF; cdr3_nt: TGTGCCAGCAGCAATCGGTGCAATTCACCCCTCCACTTT
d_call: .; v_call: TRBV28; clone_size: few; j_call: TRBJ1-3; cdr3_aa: CASSSEINSGNTIYF; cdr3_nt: TGTGCCAGCAGTTCGGAGATCAATTCTGGAAACACCATATATTTT
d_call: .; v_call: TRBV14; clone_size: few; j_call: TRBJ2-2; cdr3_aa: CASSPRVKNTGELFF; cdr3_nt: TGTGCCAGCAGCCCTCGCGTAAAGAACACCGGGGAGCTGTTTTTT
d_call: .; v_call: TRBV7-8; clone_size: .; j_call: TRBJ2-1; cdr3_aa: CASSPGAANEQFF; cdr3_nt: TGTGCCAGCAGCCCCGGCGCCGCGAATGAGCAGTTCTTC
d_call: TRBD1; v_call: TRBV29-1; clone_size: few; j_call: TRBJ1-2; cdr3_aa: CSVGEGAVGYTF; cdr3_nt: TGCAGCGTTGGAGAGGGGGCGGTTGGCTACACCTTC
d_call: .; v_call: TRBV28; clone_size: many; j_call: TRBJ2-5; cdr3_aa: CASEKGGETQYF; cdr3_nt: TGTGCCAGCGAAAAGGGCGGAGAGACCCAGTACTTC
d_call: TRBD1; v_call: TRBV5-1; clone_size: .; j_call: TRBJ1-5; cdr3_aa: CASSLEQGADPQHF; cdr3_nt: TGCGCCAGCAGCTTGGAACAGGGGGCAGACCCCCAGCATTTT
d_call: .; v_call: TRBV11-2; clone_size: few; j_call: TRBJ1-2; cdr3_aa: CASSLDRARDYGYTF; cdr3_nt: TGTGCCAGCAGCTTAGACCGGGCCAGGGACTATGGCTACACCTTC
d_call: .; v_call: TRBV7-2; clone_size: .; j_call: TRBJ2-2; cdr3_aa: CASSLAGFTGELFF; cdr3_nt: TGTGCCAGCAGCTTAGCAGGTTTTACCGGGGAGCTGTTTTTT
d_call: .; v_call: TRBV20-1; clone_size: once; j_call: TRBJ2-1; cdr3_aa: CSARDRRYNEQFF; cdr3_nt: TGCAGTGCTAGAGATCGGAGGTACAATGAGCAGTTCTTC
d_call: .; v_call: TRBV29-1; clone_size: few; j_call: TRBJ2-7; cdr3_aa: CSATGFEDSSYEQYF; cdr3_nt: TGCAGCGCTACAGGTTTCGAAGATAGCTCCTACGAGCAGTACTTC
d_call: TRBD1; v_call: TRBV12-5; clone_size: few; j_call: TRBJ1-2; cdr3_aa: CASGLGQGAGYTF; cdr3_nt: TGTGCTAGTGGTCTGGGACAGGGAGCGGGCTACACCTTC
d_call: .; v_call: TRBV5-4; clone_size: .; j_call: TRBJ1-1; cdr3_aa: CASSRAMTAGTEAFF; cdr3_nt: TGTGCCAGCAGCAGAGCGATGACAGCTGGCACTGAAGCTTTCTTT
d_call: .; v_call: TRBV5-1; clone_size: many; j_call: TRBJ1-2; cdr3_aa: CASTPDWGENYGYTF; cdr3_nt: TGCGCCAGCACTCCCGATTGGGGGGAGAACTATGGCTACACCTTC
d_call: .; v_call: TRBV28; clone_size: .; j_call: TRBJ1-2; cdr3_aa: CASRTLANYGYTF; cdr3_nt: TGTGCCAGCAGGACCCTAGCTAACTATGGCTACACCTTC
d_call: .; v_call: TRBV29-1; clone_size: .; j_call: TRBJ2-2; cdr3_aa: CSVRGHLNTGELFF; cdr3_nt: TGCAGCGTCCGCGGACACCTCAACACCGGGGAGCTGTTTTTT
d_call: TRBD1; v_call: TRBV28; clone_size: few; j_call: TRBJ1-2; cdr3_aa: CASSRVGQGGYGYTF; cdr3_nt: TGTGCCAGCAGTAGAGTTGGACAGGGAGGCTATGGCTACACCTTC
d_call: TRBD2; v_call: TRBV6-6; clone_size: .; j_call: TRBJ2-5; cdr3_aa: CASGPGLAGGQETQYF; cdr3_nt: TGTGCCAGCGGACCGGGACTAGCGGGAGGACAAGAGACCCAGTACTTC
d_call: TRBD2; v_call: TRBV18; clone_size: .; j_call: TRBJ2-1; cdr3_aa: CASSPDPGLKFF; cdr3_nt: TGTGCCAGCTCACCAGATCCGGGACTAAAATTTTTC
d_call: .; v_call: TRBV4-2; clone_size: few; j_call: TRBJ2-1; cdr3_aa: CASSQDQGEQFF; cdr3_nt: TGTGCCAGCAGCCAAGATCAGGGTGAGCAGTTCTTC
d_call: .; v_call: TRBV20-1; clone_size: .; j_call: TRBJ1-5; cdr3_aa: CSARSPGHNQPQHF; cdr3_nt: TGCAGTGCTAGAAGTCCGGGACACAATCAGCCCCAGCATTTT
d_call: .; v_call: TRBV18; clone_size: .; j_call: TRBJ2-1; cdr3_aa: CASSPPESRNEQFF; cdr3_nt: TGTGCCAGCTCACCACCTGAGAGTCGCAATGAGCAGTTCTTC
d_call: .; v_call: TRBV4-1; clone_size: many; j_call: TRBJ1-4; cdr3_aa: CASRMVEGLGGQLFF; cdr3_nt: TGCGCCAGCAGAATGGTAGAGGGTCTCGGAGGGCAACTGTTTTTT
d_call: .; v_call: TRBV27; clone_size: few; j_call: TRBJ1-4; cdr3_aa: CASRLGPTNEKLFF; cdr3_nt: TGTGCCAGCCGACTAGGTCCAACTAATGAAAAACTGTTTTTT
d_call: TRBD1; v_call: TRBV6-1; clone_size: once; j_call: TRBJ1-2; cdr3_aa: CASSPMGQGRNGYTF; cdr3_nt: TGTGCCAGCAGCCCGATGGGACAGGGTAGGAATGGCTACACCTTC
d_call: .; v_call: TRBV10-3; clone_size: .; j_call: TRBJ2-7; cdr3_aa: CAISEWWAEQYF; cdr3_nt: TGTGCCATCAGTGAGTGGTGGGCCGAGCAGTACTTC
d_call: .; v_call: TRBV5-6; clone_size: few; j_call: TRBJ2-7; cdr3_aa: CASSRRTTSEQYF; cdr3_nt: TGTGCCAGCAGCCGTCGGACTACTAGCGAGCAGTACTTC
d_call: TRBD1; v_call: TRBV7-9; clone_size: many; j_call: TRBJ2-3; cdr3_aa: CASSYWTGTTDTQYF; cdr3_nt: TGTGCCAGCAGCTATTGGACAGGAACCACAGATACGCAGTATTTT
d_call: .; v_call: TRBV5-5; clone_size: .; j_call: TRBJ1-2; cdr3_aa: CASSLNSQRYGYTF; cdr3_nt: TGTGCCAGCAGCTTGAACAGTCAACGCTATGGCTACACCTTC